One sample yielded the 27 T cell receptor beta chains listed below, sequenced in a study of T cell repertoires in cytomegalovirus infection. MiXCR, run by TCRdb on the reads, gives a single entry per CDR3 protein. The sample records about 310,000 distinct CDR3 sequences, 20% to 25% being singletons. Which antigens these TCRs recognize remains unknown. The sequenced sample was cultured PBMCs, obtained from culture after CMV antigen stimulation. All receptors come from a human donor in good health (CMV status not recorded). Some clones in this sample may be carry-over from other donors' samples.

The J gene is TRBJ2-2, the V gene TRBV11-3; 9 bases line up with TRBD2. The junction had 9 bases not matched to a gene; V was cut back by 4 bases and J by 9 bases. Germline CDR1 SGHNT, CDR2 YENEEA. CDR3 length equals 15 residues. The CDR3 DNA reads TGTGCCAGCAGCTCCGTAGCGGGAGTTTCCCGGGAGCTGTTTTTT. This translates into CASSSVAGVSRELFF.

The chain links TRBV7-2 to TRBJ1-5; D possibly corresponds to TRBD1 (6 bases). The CDR3 is 17 residues long. In germline, CDR1 is SGHTA, CDR2 FQGNSA. The ends were cut back, 3 bases at V and 0 bases at J, with 15 bases in the middle. The CDR3 DNA reads TGTGCCAGCAGCTTCCTCAGCGGGGGGCTTAGCAATCAGCCCCAGCATTTT. It specifies CASSFLSGGLSNQPQHF.

This clonotype was seen a handful of times. The V gene is TRBV7-9, the J gene TRBJ1-2; D unclear. CDR1 is SEHNR and CDR2 is FQNEAQ in the germline V gene (reference sequence). V was shortened by 4 bases and J by 0 bases, with 9 bases between the two germline ends. The CDR3 runs 14 residues. The CDR3 DNA reads as TGTGCCAGCAGCTATGCGAGAGCTAACTATGGCTACACCTTC. This encodes CASSYARANYGYTF.

The chain employs TRBV7-2 and TRBJ1-5; tentatively, D is TRBD1 (6 bases). Trimming took 1 base from V and 3 from J, leaving 10 bases between them. From germline, CDR1 is SGHTA and CDR2 FQGNSA. The CDR3 spans 15 residues. CDR3 loop: CASSLGGTTNQPQHF. Here the CDR3 DNA reads TGTGCCAGCAGCTTAGGAGGGACAACCAATCAGCCCCAGCATTTT.

This clonotype was picked up many times. The chain employs TRBV12-3 or TRBV12-4 and TRBJ2-2, with 12 bases that match TRBD2. CDR3 length: 16 residues. V dropped 6 bases and J dropped 3; count of bases not matched to a gene: 5. Here the CDR3 reads CASRKTSGGHTGELFF. In DNA form, the CDR3 reads TGTGCCAGCAGAAAGACTAGCGGGGGTCACACCGGGGAGCTGTTTTTT.

The table lists this clonotype with a few counts. The chain uses TRBV4-1 and TRBJ2-5; TRBD2 is a possible D gene (6 bases). Trimming shortened V by 1 base and J by 5 bases, and 17 bases separated the two germline ends. Germline lookup yields CDR1 MGHRA and CDR2 YSYEKL. The CDR3 runs 16 residues. The CDR3 bases are TGCGCCAGCAGCCAAGCGGGCGGGATGAGAGGGGAGACCCAGTACTTC. Protein: CASSQAGGMRGETQYF.

This clonotype was seen many times. This chain connects TRBV7-2 to TRBJ2-5; 10 bases line up with TRBD1. The germline CDR1 and CDR2 sequences are SGHTA and FQGNSA. The ends lost 4 bases at V and 4 bases at J; junction bases unmatched: 3. The CDR3 extends over 14 amino acids. The CDR3 DNA reads as TGTGCCAGCAGCTCCTGGACAGGGGGAGAGACCCAGTACTTC. It is translated as CASSSWTGGETQYF.

Many counts were recorded for this clonotype. The rearrangement links TRBV12-3 or TRBV12-4 to TRBJ2-1; TRBD2 matches 7 bases. This CDR3 has 16 residues. V dropped 7 bases and J dropped 4; count of bases not matched to a gene: 13. The CDR3 spells CASIGTSGTIYNEQFF. CDR3 sequence (DNA): TGTGCCAGCATCGGAACAAGCGGGACGATATACAATGAGCAGTTCTTC.

The chain couples TRBV20-1 to TRBJ1-5; 7 positions agree with TRBD1. J lost 0 bases, V lost 6 bases, and 14 bases had no gene match. This CDR3 is built from 17 residues. Looked up from germline, CDR1 is DFQATT and CDR2 is SNEGSKA (reference sequence). DNA of the CDR3: TGCAGTGCCAGGGATACAGGGGTAGGCTATAGCAATCAGCCCCAGCATTTT. This translates into CSARDTGVGYSNQPQHF.

The table lists this clonotype with many counts. The chain uses TRBV7-9 and TRBJ1-4, with D uncertain. This CDR3 comprises 14 residues. CDR1 SEHNR and CDR2 FQNEAQ come from the germline V gene (reference sequence). Trimming shortened V by 3 bases and J by 3 bases, and 8 bases separated the two germline ends. The CDR3 DNA sequence: TGTGCCAGCAGCTTCGGAGAGCCTAATGAAAAACTGTTTTTT. It yields the protein CASSFGEPNEKLFF.

This clonotype was counted ten times or more. This chain links TRBV7-2 with TRBJ2-7, with D maybe TRBD2 (7 bases). V was shortened by 4 bases and J by 1 base, with 14 bases between the two germline ends. CDR3 length: 15 amino acids. Germline V gives CDR1 SGHTA, CDR2 FQGNSA. CDR3 amino acids: CASSSRGGGSYEQYF. CDR3 nucleotide sequence: TGTGCCAGCAGCTCTCGGGGAGGGGGATCCTACGAGCAGTACTTC.

V is TRBV13 and J is TRBJ2-7; 7 bases map to TRBD1. The germline V gene encodes CDR1 PRHDT and CDR2 FYEKMQ (reference sequence). This CDR3 spans 14 amino acids. The V segment lost 5 bases and the J segment 3 bases; nucleotides outside the gene matches: 7. This CDR3 is CASSRGQLGYEQYF. The CDR3 DNA follows: TGTGCCAGCAGCCGGGGACAGTTGGGCTACGAGCAGTACTTC. The variable domain in full, with the rest retrieved from reference TRBV13 and TRBJ2-7, is AAGVIQSPRHLIKEKRETATLKCYPIPRHDTVYWYQQGPGQDPQFLISFYEKMQSDKGSIPDRFSAQQFSDYHSELNMSSLELGDSALYFCASSRGQLGYEQYFGPGTRLTVT.

The chain links TRBV11-2 to TRBJ2-5; D possibly corresponds to TRBD2 (7 bases). Germline CDR1 is SGHAT and CDR2 is FQNNGV. CDR3 size: 15 residues. The V gene lost 8 bases and the J gene lost 2 bases, with 18 bases spanning the gap. CDR3 DNA: TGTGCCAGCGGACGGGGGGCGGGGTTACAAGAGACCCAGTACTTC. Amino acids: CASGRGAGLQETQYF.

This clonotype was seen at least ten times. V and J are TRBV7-2 and TRBJ2-1; 13 nucleotides agree with TRBD2. Germline CDR1 is SGHTA and CDR2 is FQGNSA. V lost 5 bases, J lost 7 bases, and 11 bases stayed unmatched. The CDR3 runs to 17 residues. CDR3 loop: CASSGPGLAGRENEQFF. For the CDR3, the DNA is TGTGCCAGCAGCGGACCGGGACTAGCGGGACGGGAAAATGAGCAGTTCTTC.

The rearrangement uses TRBV5-1 and TRBJ1-2; a weak D match, TRBD1 (6 bases). Germline V CDR1 and CDR2: SGHRS, YFSETQ. CDR3 length: 15 residues. Trimming stripped 0 bases from V and 1 base from J, with 10 bases between. The CDR3 bases are TGCGCCAGCAGCTTGGCGGGGACATTTAACTATGGCTACACCTTC. This translates into CASSLAGTFNYGYTF.

The chain couples TRBV20-1 to TRBJ2-1, with D tentatively TRBD2 (5 bases). Trimming removed 2 bases from V and 3 bases from J, with 8 bases in between. CDR1 DFQATT and CDR2 SNEGSKA come from the germline V gene (reference sequence). CDR3 size: 13 residues. The CDR3 protein is CSARTSVYNEQFF. CDR3 nucleotide sequence: TGCAGTGCTAGAACTAGTGTCTACAATGAGCAGTTCTTC.

The rearrangement links TRBV12-3 or TRBV12-4 to TRBJ2-3; 7 positions agree with TRBD1. V lost 1 base to trimming and J lost 11 bases; unmatched junction nucleotides: 9. This CDR3 is 14 amino acids long. CDR3 sequence reads: CASSLVDRGTEQYF. The CDR3 DNA sequence: TGTGCCAGCAGTTTAGTGGACAGAGGGACAGAGCAGTATTTT.

The sample holds a few counts of this clonotype. J is TRBJ2-5 and V is TRBV10-3; 9 bases align to TRBD2. The CDR3 has 17 residues. V was clipped by 5 bases and J by 5 bases; unmatched bases: 15. Germline V gene data show CDR1 as ENHRY and CDR2 as SYGVKD. CDR3 amino acids: CAISSGTSPKPVETQYF. Written as DNA, the CDR3 is TGTGCCATCAGTTCCGGGACTAGCCCTAAGCCAGTCGAGACCCAGTACTTC.

V and J are TRBV5-1 and TRBJ2-1; perhaps D is TRBD1 or TRBD2 (5 bases each). CDR3 length: 15 amino acids. V was shortened by 4 bases and J by 5 bases, with 16 bases between the two germline ends. In germline, CDR1 is SGHRS, CDR2 YFSETQ. CDR3 DNA: TGCGCCAGCAGCCTGGGCCTGTTGGGGGACAATGAGCAGTTCTTC. Amino acid sequence: CASSLGLLGDNEQFF.

This rearrangement joins TRBV9 to TRBJ2-3; D uncertain. V shed 0 bases and J shed 2 bases, with 4 bases lying between them. In germline, CDR1 is SGDLS, CDR2 YYNGEE. The CDR3 is 13 amino acids. This CDR3 is CASSVGITDTQYF. The CDR3 region has the DNA TGTGCCAGCAGCGTAGGTATCACAGATACGCAGTATTTT.

There are a few counts of this clonotype. V and J are TRBV6-2 or TRBV6-3 and TRBJ2-5; TRBD2 aligns across 8 bases. V dropped 4 bases and J dropped 5; count of bases not matched to a gene: 6. The CDR3 length is 14 residues. From germline, CDR1 is MNHEY and CDR2 SVGEGT. The CDR3 spells CASSWLAGLETQYF. Written as DNA, the CDR3 is TGTGCCAGCAGTTGGCTAGCGGGCCTGGAGACCCAGTACTTC.

This clonotype appeared many times. The chain uses TRBV7-2 and TRBJ1-1; D call uncertain. V dropped 5 bases and J dropped 6 bases, with 13 bases sitting between them. Germline CDR1 SGHTA, CDR2 FQGNSA. This CDR3 contains 13 residues. The CDR3 DNA reads TGTGCCAGCAGCCGGCGGGTGGGCTCTGAAGCTTTCTTT. Its protein product is CASSRRVGSEAFF. Together with reference TRBV7-2 and TRBJ1-1, the CDR3 gives the full variable domain: GAGVSQSPSNKVTEKGKDVELRCDPISGHTALYWYRQSLGQGLEFLIYFQGNSAPDKSGLPSDRFSAERTGGSVSTLTIQRTQQEDSAVYLCASSRRVGSEAFFGQGTRLTVV.

This clonotype was picked up a small number of times. The gene calls are TRBV7-9 and TRBJ1-1; D not certain. This CDR3 contains 15 residues. V lost 0 bases to trimming and J lost 4 bases, with 12 bases between them. Germline V lookup: CDR1 SEHNR, CDR2 FQNEAQ (reference sequence). CDR3 sequence: CASSLAEGGSTEAFF. The CDR3 DNA sequence: TGTGCCAGCAGCTTAGCAGAGGGTGGGAGCACTGAAGCTTTCTTT. Drawing the rest from reference TRBV7-9 and TRBJ1-1, the complete variable domain is DTGVSQNPRHKITKRGQNVTFRCDPISEHNRLYWYRQTLGQGPEFLTYFQNEAQLEKSRLLSDRFSAERPKGSFSTLEIQRTEQGDSAMYLCASSLAEGGSTEAFFGQGTRLTVV.

The chain couples TRBV20-1 to TRBJ2-7, with D hard to call. This CDR3 comprises 13 residues. Germline V gene sequence: CDR1 DFQATT, CDR2 SNEGSKA (reference sequence). Deletions cut 3 bases from V and 2 bases from J, with 11 bases between. CDR3 DNA: TGCAGTGCTAGTAGTCGGAGAACCTACGAGCAGTACTTC. This sequence encodes CSASSRRTYEQYF.

V gene TRBV19 combines with J gene TRBJ2-7; TRBD1 matches 7 bases. Germline CDR1 and CDR2: LNHDA and SQIVND (reference sequence). The CDR3 totals 17 residues. J gave up 2 bases and V 7 bases, and 17 bases lay outside the gene matches. CDR3 bases: TGTGCCAGTAAATTTACTAAAACAGGGGTAGGCGCCTACGAGCAGTACGTC. Translation gives CASKFTKTGVGAYEQYV.

This clonotype was seen more than once but under ten times. V and J are TRBV18 and TRBJ1-3; D is ambiguous. The CDR3 is 14 residues long. Germline V CDR1 and CDR2: KGHSH, LQKENI. The germline V and J ends were trimmed by 6 bases and 0 bases, with 9 bases remaining between them. The CDR3 here is CASSKGDSGNTIYF. CDR3 DNA sequence: TGTGCCAGCTCTAAAGGAGACTCTGGAAACACCATATATTTT.

Only a few counts were recorded for this clonotype. One junction end does not reproduce the germline sequence, and a read error may be involved. This rearrangement joins TRBV28 to TRBJ2-1, with D possibly matching TRBD2 (6 bases). Germline V lookup: CDR1 MDHEN, CDR2 SYDVKM. The length of the CDR3 is 18 residues. The CDR3: CASSLITFRKGGYNEQFF. As DNA, the CDR3 is TGTGCTAGCAGTTTAATCACCTTTCGGAAGGGAGGCTACAATGAGCAGTTCTTC.